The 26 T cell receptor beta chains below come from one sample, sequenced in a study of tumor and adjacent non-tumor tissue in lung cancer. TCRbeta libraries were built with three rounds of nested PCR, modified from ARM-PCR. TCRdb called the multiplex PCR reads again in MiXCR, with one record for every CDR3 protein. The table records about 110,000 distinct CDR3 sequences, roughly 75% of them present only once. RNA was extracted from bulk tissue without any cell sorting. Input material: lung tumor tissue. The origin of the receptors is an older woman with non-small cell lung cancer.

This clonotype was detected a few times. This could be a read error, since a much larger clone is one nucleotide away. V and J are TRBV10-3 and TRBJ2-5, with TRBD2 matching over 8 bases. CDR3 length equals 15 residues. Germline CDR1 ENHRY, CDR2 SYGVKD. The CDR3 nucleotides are TGTGTCATCAGCCAGGGAGGAGCGGGAGAAGAGACCCAGTACTTC. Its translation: CVISQGGAGEETQYF.

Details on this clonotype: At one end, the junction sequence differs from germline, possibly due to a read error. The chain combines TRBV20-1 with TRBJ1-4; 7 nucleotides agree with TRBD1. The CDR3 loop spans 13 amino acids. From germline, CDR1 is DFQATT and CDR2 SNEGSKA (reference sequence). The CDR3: CGSERGQGEKLFF. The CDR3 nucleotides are TGTGGTTCAGAGAGGGGGCAAGGGGAAAAACTGTTTTTT.

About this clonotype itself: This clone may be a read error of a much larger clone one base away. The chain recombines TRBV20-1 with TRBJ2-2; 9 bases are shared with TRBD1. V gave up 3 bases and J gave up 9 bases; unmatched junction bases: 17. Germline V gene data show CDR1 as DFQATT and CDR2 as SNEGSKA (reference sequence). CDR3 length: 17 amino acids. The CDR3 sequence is CSASPWGTGSGTRELFF. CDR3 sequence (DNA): TGCAGTGCTAGTCCTTGGGGGACAGGGAGCGGGACCAGGGAGCTGTTTTTT.

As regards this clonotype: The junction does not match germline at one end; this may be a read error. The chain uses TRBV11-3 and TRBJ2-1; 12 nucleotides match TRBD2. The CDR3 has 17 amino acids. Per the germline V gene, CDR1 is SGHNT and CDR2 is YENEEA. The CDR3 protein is CASILELTSGSHSKQFF. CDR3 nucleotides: TGTGCCAGCATCTTAGAGTTGACTAGCGGGAGTCACAGTAAGCAGTTCTTC.

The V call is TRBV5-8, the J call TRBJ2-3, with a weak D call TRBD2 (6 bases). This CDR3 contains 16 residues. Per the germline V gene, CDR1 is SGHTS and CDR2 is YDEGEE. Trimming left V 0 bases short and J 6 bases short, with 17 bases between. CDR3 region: CASSLGIAELTDTQYF. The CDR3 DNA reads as TGTGCCAGCAGCTTGGGGATAGCGGAGCTAACGGATACGCAGTATTTT.

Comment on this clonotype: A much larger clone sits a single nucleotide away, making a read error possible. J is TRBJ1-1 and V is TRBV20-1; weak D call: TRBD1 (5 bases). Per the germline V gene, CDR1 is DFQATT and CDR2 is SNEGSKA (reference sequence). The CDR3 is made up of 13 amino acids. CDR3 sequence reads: CSGWGESNTEVFF. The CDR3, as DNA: TGCAGTGGCTGGGGGGAATCGAACACTGAAGTTTTCTTT.

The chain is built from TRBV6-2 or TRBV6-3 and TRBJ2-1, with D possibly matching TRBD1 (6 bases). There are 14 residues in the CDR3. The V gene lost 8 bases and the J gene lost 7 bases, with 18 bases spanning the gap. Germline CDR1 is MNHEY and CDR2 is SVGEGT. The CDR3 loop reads CASCGGQGLNEQFF. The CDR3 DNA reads TGTGCCAGCTGCGGTGGTCAGGGGTTAAATGAGCAGTTCTTC.

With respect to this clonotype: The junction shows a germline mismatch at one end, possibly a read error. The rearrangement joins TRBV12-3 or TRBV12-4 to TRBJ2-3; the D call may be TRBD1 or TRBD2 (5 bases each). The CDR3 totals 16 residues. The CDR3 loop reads CASSLALLTGTDAQNF. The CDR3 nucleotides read TGTGCCAGCAGTTTAGCCCTTTTAACGGGGACGGATGCGCAGAATTTT.

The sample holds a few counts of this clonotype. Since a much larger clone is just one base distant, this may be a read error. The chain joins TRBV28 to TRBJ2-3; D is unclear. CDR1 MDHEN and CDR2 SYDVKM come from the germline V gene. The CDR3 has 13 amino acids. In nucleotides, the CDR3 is TGTGTCAGCAGTAACCTCTTAGGGGATACGCAGTATTTT. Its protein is CVSSNLLGDTQYF.

Here the CDR3 DNA reads TGTGCCAGCAGTTACTCGATAAACCAGGGTTGGGGCTACACCTTC. Translating it yields CASSYSINQGWGYTF. The chain combines TRBV6-5 with TRBJ1-2, with D perhaps matching TRBD1 (5 bases). The V end lost 0 bases, the J end lost 8 bases, and 16 bases lay between the germline ends. In germline, CDR1 is MNHEY, CDR2 SVGAGI. The CDR3 runs to 15 residues.

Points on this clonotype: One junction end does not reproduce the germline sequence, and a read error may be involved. CDR3 amino acids: CASSQDSPKPYGYTF. The CDR3 DNA sequence: TGCGCCAGTAGCCAAGATTCGCCAAAACCCTATGGCTACACCTTC. The chain has TRBV4-3 and TRBJ1-2; D gene ambiguous. This CDR3 has 15 residues. Germline V lookup: CDR1 LGHNA, CDR2 YSLEER.

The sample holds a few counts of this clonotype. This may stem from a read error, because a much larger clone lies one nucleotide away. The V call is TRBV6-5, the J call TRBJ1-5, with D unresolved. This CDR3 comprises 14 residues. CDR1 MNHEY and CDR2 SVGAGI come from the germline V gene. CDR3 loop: CTSSYSMGNQPQHF. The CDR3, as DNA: TGTACCAGCAGTTACTCTATGGGGAATCAGCCCCAGCATTTT.

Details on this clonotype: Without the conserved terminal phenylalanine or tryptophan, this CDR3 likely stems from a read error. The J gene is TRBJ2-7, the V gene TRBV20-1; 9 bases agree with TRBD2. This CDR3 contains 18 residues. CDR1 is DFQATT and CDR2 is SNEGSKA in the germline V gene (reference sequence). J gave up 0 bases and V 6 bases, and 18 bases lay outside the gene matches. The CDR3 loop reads CSAPPDSGSPVDSYEQYL. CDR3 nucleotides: TGCAGTGCGCCACCGGATAGCGGGAGTCCTGTAGACTCCTACGAGCAGTACTTA.

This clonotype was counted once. The CDR3 bases are TGTGCGTGCAGACCTAGCGGGAGGTACCACAATGAGCAGTTCTTC. Translation: CACRPSGRYHNEQFF. This chain joins TRBV6-2 or TRBV6-3 and TRBJ2-1, with 11 bases that match TRBD2. Germline V gene sequence: CDR1 MNHEY, CDR2 SVGEGT. There are 15 residues in the CDR3.

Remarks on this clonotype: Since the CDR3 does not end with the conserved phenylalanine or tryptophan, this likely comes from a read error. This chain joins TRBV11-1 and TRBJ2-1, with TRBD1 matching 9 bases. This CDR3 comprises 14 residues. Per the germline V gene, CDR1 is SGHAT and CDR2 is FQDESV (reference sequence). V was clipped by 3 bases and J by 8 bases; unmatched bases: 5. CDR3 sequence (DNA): TGTGCCAGCAGCTTGGATGGGGACAGGGATGAGCAGTTCCTT. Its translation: CASSLDGDRDEQFL.

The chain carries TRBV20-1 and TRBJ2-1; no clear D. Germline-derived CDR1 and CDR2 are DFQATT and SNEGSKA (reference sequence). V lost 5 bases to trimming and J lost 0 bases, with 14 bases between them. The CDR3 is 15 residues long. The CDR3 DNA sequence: TGCAGTGCTCACGGCACTTCTAGCTCCTACAATGAGCAGTTCTTC. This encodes CSAHGTSSSYNEQFF.

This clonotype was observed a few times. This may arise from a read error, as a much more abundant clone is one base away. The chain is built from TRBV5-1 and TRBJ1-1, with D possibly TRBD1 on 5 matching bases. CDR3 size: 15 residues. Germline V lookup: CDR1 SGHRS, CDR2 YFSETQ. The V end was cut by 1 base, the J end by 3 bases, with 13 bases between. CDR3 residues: CASSLTDTADTEAFF. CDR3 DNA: TGCGCCAGCAGCTTGACGGACACGGCGGACACTGAAGCTTTCTTT.

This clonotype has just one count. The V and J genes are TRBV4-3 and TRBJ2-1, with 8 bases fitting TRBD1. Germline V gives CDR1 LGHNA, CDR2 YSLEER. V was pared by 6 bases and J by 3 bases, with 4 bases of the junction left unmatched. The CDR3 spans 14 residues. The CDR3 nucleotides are TGCGCCAGCAGGCTAGACAGGGGCTACAATGAGCAGTTCTTC. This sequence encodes CASRLDRGYNEQFF.

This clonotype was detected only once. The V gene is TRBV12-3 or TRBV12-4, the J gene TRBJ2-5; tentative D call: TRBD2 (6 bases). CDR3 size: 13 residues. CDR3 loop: CTSSLGLKETQYF. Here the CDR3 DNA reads TGTACTAGCAGTTTAGGACTCAAAGAGACCCAGTACTTC.

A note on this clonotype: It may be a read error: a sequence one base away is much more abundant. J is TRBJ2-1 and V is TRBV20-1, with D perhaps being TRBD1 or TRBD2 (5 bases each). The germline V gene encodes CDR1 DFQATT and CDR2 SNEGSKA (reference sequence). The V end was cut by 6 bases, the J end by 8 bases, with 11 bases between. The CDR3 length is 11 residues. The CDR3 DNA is TGCAGTGCGGGGACCCACTATGAGCAGTTCTTC. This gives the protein CSAGTHYEQFF.

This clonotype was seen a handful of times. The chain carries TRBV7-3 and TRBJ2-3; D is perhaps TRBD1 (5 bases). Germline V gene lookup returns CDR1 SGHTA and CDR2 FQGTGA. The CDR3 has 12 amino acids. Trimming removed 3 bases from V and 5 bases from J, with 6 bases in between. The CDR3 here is CASSFGQDTQYF. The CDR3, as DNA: TGTGCCAGCAGCTTTGGACAAGATACGCAGTATTTT.

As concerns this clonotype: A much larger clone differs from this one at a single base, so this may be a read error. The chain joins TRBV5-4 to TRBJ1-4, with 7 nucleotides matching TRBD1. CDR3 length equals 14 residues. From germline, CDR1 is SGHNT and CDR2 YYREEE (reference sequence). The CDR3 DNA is TGTACCAGCAGCTACGACAGGGCCTATGGGAAACTGTTTTTT. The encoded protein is CTSSYDRAYGKLFF.

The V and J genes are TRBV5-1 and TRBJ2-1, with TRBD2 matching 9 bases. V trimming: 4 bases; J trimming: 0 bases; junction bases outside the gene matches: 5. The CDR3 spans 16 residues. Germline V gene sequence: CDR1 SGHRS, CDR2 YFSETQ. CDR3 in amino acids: CASSRGREGSYNEQFF. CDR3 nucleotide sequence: TGCGCCAGCAGCCGGGGGCGGGAGGGCTCCTACAATGAGCAGTTCTTC.

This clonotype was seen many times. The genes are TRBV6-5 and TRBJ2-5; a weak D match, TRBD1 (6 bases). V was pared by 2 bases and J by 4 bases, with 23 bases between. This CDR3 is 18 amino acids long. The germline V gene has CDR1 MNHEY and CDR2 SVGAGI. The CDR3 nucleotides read TGTGCCAGCAGTTACACCAATGCCTTAACAGGGACCCCAGAGACCCAGTACTTC. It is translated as CASSYTNALTGTPETQYF.

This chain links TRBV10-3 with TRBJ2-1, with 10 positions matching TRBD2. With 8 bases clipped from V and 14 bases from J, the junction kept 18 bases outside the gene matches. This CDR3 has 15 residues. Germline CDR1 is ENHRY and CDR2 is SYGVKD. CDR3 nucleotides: TGTGCCATCTGTCCCCAGCGGGAGGGAAAGAATGGGAAGTTCTTC. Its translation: CAICPQREGKNGKFF.

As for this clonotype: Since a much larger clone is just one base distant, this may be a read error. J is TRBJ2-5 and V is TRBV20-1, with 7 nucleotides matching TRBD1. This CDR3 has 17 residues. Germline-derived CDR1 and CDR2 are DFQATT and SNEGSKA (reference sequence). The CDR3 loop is CSARDLTPPGQQEIQYF. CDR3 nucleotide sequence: TGCAGTGCTAGAGACCTTACACCGCCGGGACAGCAAGAGATCCAGTACTTC.